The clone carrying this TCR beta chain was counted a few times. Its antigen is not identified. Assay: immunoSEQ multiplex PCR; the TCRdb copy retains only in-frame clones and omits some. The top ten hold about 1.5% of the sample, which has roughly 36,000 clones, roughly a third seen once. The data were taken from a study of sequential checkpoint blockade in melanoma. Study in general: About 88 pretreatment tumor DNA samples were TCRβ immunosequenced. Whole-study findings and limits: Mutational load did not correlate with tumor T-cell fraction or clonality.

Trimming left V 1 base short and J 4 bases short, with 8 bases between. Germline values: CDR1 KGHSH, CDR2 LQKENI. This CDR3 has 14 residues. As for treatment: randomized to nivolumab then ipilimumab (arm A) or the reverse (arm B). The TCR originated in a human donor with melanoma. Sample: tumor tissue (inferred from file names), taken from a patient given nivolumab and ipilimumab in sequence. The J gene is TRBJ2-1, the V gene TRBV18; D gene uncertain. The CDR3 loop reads CASSPLPEYNEQFF. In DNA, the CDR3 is TGTGCCAGCTCACCACTTCCGGAATACAATGAGCAGTTCTTC.